This T cell receptor (beta chain) is from a study of T cell responses to AZD1222 COVID-19 vaccine. The study's findings and limits: Seropositive status at baseline applied to only 5 to 7 AZD1222 recipients. Repertoire samples came only from after the peak T cell response.

V lost 8 bases to trimming and J lost 0 bases, with 19 bases between them. Germline values: CDR1 LGHNA, CDR2 YNFKEQ. The CDR3 length is 16 residues. Measured with immunoSEQ multiplex PCR; TCRdb has only the in-frame clones, and not every one. The data contain around 84,000 clones, approximately 85% of them singletons. With respect to this clone: Its matching antigen is unknown.

Sequencing was performed on peripheral blood, taken 28 days after the second AZD1222 dose. V gene TRBV4-2 combines with J gene TRBJ1-2; possibly TRBD1 for D (6 bases). The source of this sequence is an adult who received the AZD1222 COVID-19 vaccine. The CDR3 loop is CASGKSSDRPNYGYTF. The CDR3 region has the DNA TGTGCCAGCGGAAAATCTTCGGACAGACCTAACTATGGCTACACCTTC.